This T cell receptor beta chain was profiled in a study of OX40 agonist ivuxolimab in advanced cancers. Study in general: With ivuxolimab, an agonistic anti-OX40 (CD134) antibody, patients were treated. Checkpoint inhibitors had been given previously to 35% to 50% of patients. Regarding the study as a whole: CD8+ T cells (on average) carried more expanded clones than CD4+ T cells.

In the case of this clone: Its antigen is unidentified.

Profiled with immunoSEQ multiplex PCR; TCRdb holds only in-frame clones, not every one. The sample lists about 120,000 clones; over 85% were seen once. Germline CDR1 MNHEY, CDR2 SVGAGI. V trimming: 7 bases; J trimming: 5 bases; junction bases outside the gene matches: 14. The CDR3 covers 15 residues. The gene calls are TRBV6-5 and TRBJ2-7; TRBD2 agrees at 7 bases. The clonotype was recovered from an adult with an advanced solid tumor such as melanoma, head and neck, liver or kidney cancer. The sample here was CD4+ or CD8+ T cells sorted from blood, taken in a trial of the OX40 agonist ivuxolimab. The CDR3 here is CASTLSGGRGDEQYF. DNA of the CDR3: TGTGCCAGCACCCTTTCTGGCGGGAGAGGCGACGAGCAGTACTTC.